One sample yielded the 20 T cell receptor beta chains listed below, sequenced in a study of blood T cell repertoires in COVID-19 (dated by TCRdb to about 2020). Libraries came from the immunoSEQ multiplex PCR assay. What TCRdb holds here is the immuneACCESS table cut down to in-frame rearrangements. Part of the clones is not present; checked against another copy, under half of the missing clones reflect an unresolved V gene, and the others are unexplained. The sample has under 200,000 clones on record, roughly 88% of them singletons. About 6.6% of the sample goes to the ten largest clones. The specimen sequenced was PBMCs or T cells enriched from blood (not recorded which). All receptors derive from a woman in her forties or fifties who had recovered from COVID-19.

This chain connects TRBV7-2 to TRBJ2-2, with 9 bases identical to TRBD2. Germline lookup yields CDR1 SGHTA and CDR2 FQGNSA. The CDR3 consists of 17 residues. J lost 2 bases, V lost 3 bases, and 7 bases had no gene match. The CDR3, as DNA: TGTGCCAGCAGCTTGGTTAGCGGGGGCCTCAACACCGGGGAGCTGTTTTTT. This translates into CASSLVSGGLNTGELFF.

The gene calls are TRBV7-2 and TRBJ1-5; 7 nucleotides align to TRBD1. The CDR3 consists of 15 residues. CDR1 and CDR2 from the germline V gene are SGHTA and FQGNSA. With V trimmed by 1 base and J by 6 bases, 6 bases remained unmatched. CDR3 sequence reads: CASSLEWDSFQPQHF. DNA of the CDR3: TGTGCCAGCAGCTTAGAGTGGGACAGTTTTCAGCCCCAGCATTTT.

The chain has TRBV19 and TRBJ1-2; unclear D gene. With 3 bases removed from V and 5 bases from J, the gap between germline ends came to 10 bases. The CDR3 runs to 13 residues. CDR1 is LNHDA and CDR2 is SQIVND in the germline V gene (reference sequence). The CDR3 reads CASSIHFKYGYTF. The DNA of the CDR3 is TGTGCCAGTAGTATCCACTTCAAGTATGGCTACACCTTC. Looking up the rest from reference TRBV19 and TRBJ1-2 gives the full variable domain: DGGITQSPKYLFRKEGQNVTLSCEQNLNHDAMYWYRQDPGQGLRLIYYSQIVNDFQKGDIAEGYSVSREKKESFPLTVTSAQKNPTAFYLCASSIHFKYGYTFGSGTRLTVV.

The rearrangement uses TRBV2 and TRBJ1-2; 9 nucleotides align to TRBD1. Germline V gene data show CDR1 as SNHLY and CDR2 as FYNNEI. The CDR3 spans 13 residues. Trimming took 8 bases from V and 7 from J; bases not matched to a gene: 8. The CDR3 protein is CASDRDRVFGYTF. CDR3 in DNA: TGTGCCAGCGACCGGGACAGGGTTTTTGGCTACACCTTC.

The V call is TRBV7-9, the J call TRBJ2-7, with D perhaps matching TRBD1 (6 bases). Trimming took 5 bases from V and 6 from J, leaving 11 bases between them. The length of the CDR3 is 12 residues. CDR1 is SEHNR and CDR2 is FQNEAQ in the germline V gene (reference sequence). CDR3 coding DNA: TGTGCCAGCAGCCTCCAGGGGCCCGAGCAGTACTTC. Protein product: CASSLQGPEQYF.

The chain joins TRBV18 to TRBJ2-4, with D tentatively TRBD2 (6 bases). Trimming pared 6 bases from V and 9 bases from J, leaving 18 bases between. Germline V gene sequence: CDR1 KGHSH, CDR2 LQKENI. CDR3 length equals 14 residues. The CDR3 bases are TGTGCCAGCTCTAAGGTAGACTCCGGGGGCATTCAGTACTTC. Translating it yields CASSKVDSGGIQYF.

The chain recombines TRBV2 with TRBJ2-2; TRBD2 aligns across 7 bases. The junction had 7 bases not matched to a gene; V was cut back by 2 bases and J by 1 base. The CDR3 is 17 residues long. Germline V gene lookup returns CDR1 SNHLY and CDR2 FYNNEI. The CDR3 coding sequence is TGTGCCAGCAGTGAAAGGTTGGCGGGGGTGAACACCGGGGAGCTGTTTTTT. Its translation is CASSERLAGVNTGELFF.

The J gene is TRBJ2-1, the V gene TRBV4-2, with 11 bases fitting TRBD2. The V gene's germline CDR1 is LGHNA and CDR2 YNFKEQ. V was clipped by 0 bases and J by 3 bases; unmatched bases: 4. The CDR3 sequence is 17 residues long. The DNA of the CDR3 is TGTGCCAGCAGCCAAGATACTGGGACTAGCGGCTACAATGAGCAGTTCTTC. Protein product: CASSQDTGTSGYNEQFF.

The chain is built from TRBV2 and TRBJ1-6; D gene unclear. The CDR3 sequence is 13 residues long. V gave up 8 bases and J gave up 9 bases, with 14 bases separating them. CDR1 SNHLY and CDR2 FYNNEI come from the germline V gene. CDR3 loop: CASGAARGSPLHF. The CDR3 nucleotides are TGTGCCAGCGGCGCAGCTAGAGGTTCACCCCTCCACTTT.

V usage is TRBV12-3 or TRBV12-4 and J usage is TRBJ1-2; D possibly corresponds to TRBD1 (6 bases). This CDR3 region has 13 residues. Trimming removed 1 base from V and 4 bases from J, with 7 bases in between. CDR3 coding DNA: TGTGCCAGCAGTTTAGAGGGGGTCTATGGCTACACCTTC. Translated, it gives CASSLEGVYGYTF.

The chain links TRBV29-1 to TRBJ1-2; D not resolved. Trimming removed 6 bases at V and 4 bases at J, with 18 bases between. The length of the CDR3 is 14 residues. Germline loops: CDR1 SQVTM, CDR2 ANQGSEA. CDR3 nucleotide sequence: TGCAGCGTGCCTGGACCGCTAGGAGGCTATGGCTACACCTTC. It specifies CSVPGPLGGYGYTF. Full variable domain (remainder filled in from reference TRBV29-1 and TRBJ1-2): SAVISQKPSRDICQRGTSLTIQCQVDSQVTMMFWYRQQPGQSLTLIATANQGSEATYESGFVIDKFPISRPNLTFSTLTVSNMSPEDSSIYLCSVPGPLGGYGYTFGSGTRLTVV.

This chain connects TRBV12-3 or TRBV12-4 to TRBJ2-3; D is possibly TRBD2 (5 bases). The CDR3 consists of 13 residues. Trimming shortened V by 7 bases and J by 5 bases, and 13 bases separated the two germline ends. The CDR3 region has the DNA TGTGCCAGCAACTTGGCGGGCCGAGATACGCAGTATTTT. Residues: CASNLAGRDTQYF.

This chain joins TRBV5-4 and TRBJ1-1; D perhaps matches TRBD1 (6 bases). The ends were cut back, 1 base at V and 5 bases at J, with 12 bases in the middle. Germline-derived CDR1 and CDR2 are SGHNT and YYREEE (reference sequence). This CDR3 has 14 residues. The CDR3: CASSLPRGETEAFF. The CDR3 DNA sequence: TGTGCCAGCAGCTTGCCCAGGGGCGAAACTGAAGCTTTCTTT.

The chain employs TRBV27 and TRBJ2-7; the match to TRBD1 covers 9 bases. There are 15 residues in the CDR3. The J segment lost 3 bases and the V segment lost 6 bases, leaving 9 bases of the junction unmatched. Looked up from germline, CDR1 is MNHEY and CDR2 is SMNVEV (reference sequence). In DNA, the CDR3 is TGTGCCAGCAGCGATGGACAGGGGCTGAACTACGAGCAGTACTTC. This gives the protein CASSDGQGLNYEQYF.

The chain joins TRBV5-1 to TRBJ1-1; D gene ambiguous. CDR1 is SGHRS, CDR2 YFSETQ, per germline. CDR3 size: 13 residues. The V end lost 3 bases, the J end lost 8 bases, and 14 bases lay between the germline ends. The CDR3 is CASSSEGVSEAFF. CDR3 in DNA: TGCGCCAGCAGCTCAGAGGGTGTATCGGAAGCTTTCTTT.

V is TRBV11-1 and J is TRBJ1-2; possibly TRBD1 for D (5 bases). Per the germline V gene, CDR1 is SGHAT and CDR2 is FQDESV (reference sequence). CDR3 length: 15 amino acids. Trimming left V 2 bases short and J 2 bases short, with 12 bases between. The CDR3 coding sequence is TGTGCCAGCAGCTTAAGCGATGGGGGGAACTATGGCTACACCTTC. Translating gives CASSLSDGGNYGYTF.

This chain joins TRBV6-5 and TRBJ1-3; D is uncertain. The CDR3 has 15 amino acids. V lost 0 bases and J 3 bases, leaving 9 bases between the germline ends. The V gene's germline CDR1 is MNHEY and CDR2 SVGAGI. The CDR3 DNA follows: TGTGCCAGCAGTTACTCAGCCGGGAATGGAAACACCATATATTTT. Amino acids: CASSYSAGNGNTIYF.

The chain is built from TRBV6-5 and TRBJ1-2; 8 nucleotides line up with TRBD1. Per germline, CDR1 MNHEY and CDR2 SVGAGI. This CDR3 comprises 14 residues. V lost 7 bases and J lost 2; bases outside the gene matches: 6. The CDR3 DNA sequence: TGTGCCAGCAACAACCGGGACAGGAACTATGGCTACACCTTC. This codes for CASNNRDRNYGYTF.

The chain combines TRBV19 with TRBJ1-5; a possible D gene is TRBD1 (5 bases). The CDR3 length is 16 residues. Between the trimmed V and J ends, which lost 6 bases and 0 bases, there was a span of 15 bases. CDR1 is LNHDA and CDR2 is SQIVND in the germline V gene (reference sequence). In DNA, the CDR3 is TGTGCCAGTAGCTCCCAGGGCCCATATAGCAATCAGCCCCAGCATTTT. Amino acids: CASSSQGPYSNQPQHF.

This chain uses TRBV6-5 with TRBJ2-3; no clear D gene. V shed 6 bases and J shed 3 bases, with 10 bases lying between them. The germline gives CDR1 MNHEY, CDR2 SVGAGI. CDR3 length: 13 residues. This chain's CDR3 is CASRGHTTDTQYF. The CDR3 region has the DNA TGTGCCAGCAGGGGCCACACAACAGATACGCAGTATTTT.